This T cell receptor beta chain was recovered during a study of T cell repertoires in cytomegalovirus infection. This clonotype has at least ten counts. TCRdb redid the calling of the reads with MiXCR, one entry per CDR3 protein. The sample consists of nearly 650,000 distinct CDR3 sequences, 24% of them appearing once. This TCR derives from a human donor in good health (CMV status not recorded). Some clones in this sample may be carry-over from other donors' samples. The sample was CD8+ T cells from PBMCs.

As DNA, the CDR3 is TGTGCCAGCAGCGGGACGGCTTACTCCTACGAGCAGTACTTC. Protein product: CASSGTAYSYEQYF. The J gene is TRBJ2-7, the V gene TRBV7-8; D assignment may be TRBD1 or TRBD2 (5 bases each). Germline values: CDR1 SGHVS, CDR2 FQNEAQ. Trimming took 5 bases from V and 0 from J, leaving 11 bases between them. The CDR3 contains 14 residues.